The present entry profiles one T cell receptor beta chain with its context. Germline CDR1 MNHEY, CDR2 SMNVEV (reference sequence). The CDR3 totals 15 residues. V was pared by 6 bases and J by 1 base, with 7 bases of the junction left unmatched. These data originate in a study of blood T cell repertoires in COVID-19. Study as a whole: Material from acute and convalescent COVID-19 was sourced from the United States, Italy and Spain.

Produced via immunoSEQ multiplex PCR; TCRdb's table is partial and in-frame only. This sample has 11,000 to 15,000 clones, with around 90% found just once. The sequenced material came from peripheral blood. The source of this sequence is a human donor in a cohort sampled during active COVID-19. The chain joins TRBV27 to TRBJ2-3; TRBD2 matches at 7 bases. DNA for the CDR3: TGTGCCAGCAGGCTTTGGCTAGCGGGCACAGATACGCAGTATTTT. This encodes CASRLWLAGTDTQYF.